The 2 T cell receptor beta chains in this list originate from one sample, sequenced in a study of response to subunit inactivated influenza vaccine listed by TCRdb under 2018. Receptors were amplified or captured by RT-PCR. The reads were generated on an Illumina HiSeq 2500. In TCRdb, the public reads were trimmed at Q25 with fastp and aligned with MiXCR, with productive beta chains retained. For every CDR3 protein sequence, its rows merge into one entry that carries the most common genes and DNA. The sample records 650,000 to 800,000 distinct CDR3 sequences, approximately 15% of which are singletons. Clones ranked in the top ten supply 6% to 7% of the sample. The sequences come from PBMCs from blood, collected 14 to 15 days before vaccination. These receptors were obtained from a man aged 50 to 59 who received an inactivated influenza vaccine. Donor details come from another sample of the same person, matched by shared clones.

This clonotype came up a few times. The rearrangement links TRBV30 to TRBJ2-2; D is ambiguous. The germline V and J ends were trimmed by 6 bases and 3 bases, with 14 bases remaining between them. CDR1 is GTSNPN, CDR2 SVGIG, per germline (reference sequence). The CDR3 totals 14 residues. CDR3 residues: CACHRRTHTGELFF. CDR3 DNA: TGTGCCTGCCACCGACGGACGCACACCGGGGAGCTGTTTTTT.

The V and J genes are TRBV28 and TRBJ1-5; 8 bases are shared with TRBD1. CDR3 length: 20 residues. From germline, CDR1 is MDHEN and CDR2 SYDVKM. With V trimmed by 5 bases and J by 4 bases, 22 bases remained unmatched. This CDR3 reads CASSPPWTGFTLNSNQPQHF. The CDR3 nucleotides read TGTGCCAGCAGTCCCCCCTGGACAGGGTTTACCCTAAATAGTAATCAGCCCCAGCATTTT. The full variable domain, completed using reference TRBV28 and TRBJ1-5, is DVKVTQSSRYLVKRTGEKVFLECVQDMDHENMFWYRQDPGLGLRLIYFSYDVKMKEKGDIPEGYSVSREKKERFSLILESASTNQTSMYLCASSPPWTGFTLNSNQPQHFGDGTRLSIL.